This T cell receptor (beta chain) was captured by sequencing in a study of T cells in Graves' hyperthyroidism and ophthalmopathy. Overall study: Peripheral blood draws took place at initial diagnosis, ahead of any treatment. Study results and caveats: Within blood appeared most thyroid clonotypes that had expanded above 0.001.

Trimming removed 0 bases at V and 0 bases at J, with 15 bases between. CDR1 is MGHRA and CDR2 is YSYEKL in the germline V gene. The CDR3 covers 18 residues. Remarks on this clonotype: The antigen is unknown.

It was uncontrolled infection, other autoimmune disease, pregnancy or lactation that excluded patients. The PBMCs had their origin in around 10 ml of fresh peripheral blood. Amplified TCR beta CDR3 regions derived from RNA transcripts. The HTBI set primed first-round TCR CDR3 RT-PCR. TCRdb called the multiplex PCR reads again in MiXCR, with one record for every CDR3 protein. The sample has about 180,000 distinct CDR3 sequences, 15% to 20% seen once. The sample consisted of blood. This TCR was recovered from a woman in her forties or fifties with Graves' hyperthyroidism. V is TRBV4-1 and J is TRBJ2-1, with D possibly matching TRBD2 (6 bases). CDR3 sequence: CASSQDGGWGRSYNEQFF. The CDR3 coding sequence is TGCGCCAGCAGCCAAGATGGGGGGTGGGGTCGCTCCTACAATGAGCAGTTCTTC.